These T cell receptor beta chains were read from a single sample in a study of T cells after posttransplantation cyclophosphamide. Using immunoSEQ multiplex PCR, the repertoire was profiled, and TCRdb retains in-frame clones only, with some absent. Among more than 60,000 clones listed, approximately 92% were seen once. Sequenced sample: PBMCs. The receptors come from a woman in her thirties in good health and a related stem cell transplant donor. Both conserved end residues are trimmed from each CDR3. Not all rows give a size; the values are once, few, many and, for expanded clones, a class.

j_call v_call clone_size cdr3_aa
TRBJ1-1 TRBV28 - ASSLLTLNTEAF
TRBJ1-5 TRBV5-5 - ASSLASQGPQH
TRBJ1-3 TRBV6-1 - ASRPDREGGNTIY
TRBJ1-2 TRBV7-6 - ASSPPAGNGYT
TRBJ2-7 TRBV6-1 few ASSEDGGSPYEQY
TRBJ2-7 TRBV28 - ASSAYWSSYEQY
TRBJ2-1 TRBV2 - ASTPGQGYNEQF
TRBJ1-1 TRBV7-9 few ASSPYTEAF
TRBJ2-6 TRBV5-4 - ASSSPGANVLT
TRBJ1-1 TRBV5-1 - ASQQGNVAEAF
TRBJ1-6 TRBV2 - ARTGGVDSPLH
TRBJ2-3 TRBV6-4 - ASSEGRKTTQY
TRBJ1-2 TRBV5-6 - ASSWWTGTYGYT
TRBJ2-7 TRBV5-1 - ASSPWEGWEQY
TRBJ2-5 TRBV25-1 - ASIGDSQETQY
TRBJ1-1 TRBV7-7 - ASSLGENTEAF
TRBJ2-7 TRBV2 - ASRPSGNEQY
TRBJ2-3 TRBV11-3 few ASSPLGETDTQY
TRBJ1-5 TRBV28 - ASSRGARGNQPQH
TRBJ2-2 TRBV11-2 - ASSFRPTGELF
TRBJ2-7 TRBV4-3 - ASSQAFPTGSYEQY
TRBJ2-7 TRBV18 - ASSSTGSSYEQY
TRBJ2-3 TRBV6-5 - ASSSTAGGRGDTQY
TRBJ1-3 TRBV30 - AWRWNRGLIGNTIY
TRBJ1-5 TRBV6-5 - ASSPGRNQPQH
TRBJ2-7 TRBV7-9 - ASSWDSPATYEQY
TRBJ1-2 TRBV30 - AWSSRPPYGYT
TRBJ1-1 TRBV2 - ASRGEGDTEAF
TRBJ2-5 TRBV27 - ASSLWAGGETQY
TRBJ1-6 TRBV4-2 - ASSLRRLDSYNSPLH
TRBJ2-7 TRBV4-1 - ASSRGINPYEQY
TRBJ1-6 TRBV7-9 few ASSLAGRHNSPLH
TRBJ1-1 TRBV7-8 - ASSLAVQQNTEAF
TRBJ2-5 TRBV10-3 - AISGQGDGAQY
TRBJ1-1 TRBV9 - ASSVATGGAASTEAF
TRBJ2-3 TRBV11-2 - ASSPRTGNTDTQY
TRBJ2-7 TRBV19 - ASSIRGTGTGAYEQY
TRBJ1-4 TRBV5-4 - ASSLQATNEKLF
TRBJ1-4 TRBV9 - ASSVGGGSGEKLF
TRBJ1-5 TRBV9 - ASSEGTVGNQPQH
TRBJ2-2 TRBV29-1 - SVGQGGGELF
TRBJ2-7 TRBV13 - ASSLRTSGGFEQY
TRBJ1-2 TRBV4-3 - ASSQDGGRYDGYT
TRBJ1-6 TRBV2 - ASSMGRGPSPLH
TRBJ2-7 TRBV6-6 - ASRRIDEQY
TRBJ2-7 TRBV12-5 - ASGSRRTGVYREQY
TRBJ1-5 TRBV23-1 - ASSRSDYSNQPQH
TRBJ1-2 TRBV5-1 - ASSLSATANGYT
TRBJ1-1 TRBV19 few ASSGPTNTEAF
TRBJ1-5 TRBV10-1 - ASRYGQGVPLNQPQH
TRBJ2-7 TRBV7-8 - ASAMYGVKPYEQY
TRBJ2-7 TRBV30 - AWSGGDEQY
TRBJ2-1 TRBV10-1 - ASSEWDSYNEQF
TRBJ1-3 TRBV5-6 - ASSLVSGASGNTIY
TRBJ2-5 TRBV5-4 - ASSLGTAYQETQY
TRBJ1-2 TRBV25-1 - ASSEPTNRGYT
TRBJ2-3 TRBV20-1 - SALKLDTQY
TRBJ2-4 TRBV5-6 - ASSPGGGTGGMNIQY
TRBJ1-4 TRBV27 once ASSLSAAVVVEKLF
TRBJ2-7 TRBV2 - ASSSRQETGEQY